Following are 9 T cell receptor beta chains from one sample sequenced in a study of a mutant IDH1 vaccine in newly diagnosed glioma. Time point denoted: baseline, week 1 (first vaccination visit). Treatment: pre-vaccination baseline after standard-of-care therapy. TCRdb's table, derived via immunoSEQ multiplex PCR, lists solely in-frame clones and lacks some. The sample lists 15,000 or so clones; about 77% were seen once. Source: PBMCs, taken from a glioma patient treated with radiotherapy, temozolomide or both. These receptors came from a man aged 35-49 years with glioma.

V is TRBV6-5 and J is TRBJ2-5; D possibly corresponds to TRBD2 (7 bases). Trimming stripped 2 bases from V and 0 bases from J, with 10 bases between. Germline V lookup: CDR1 MNHEY, CDR2 SVGAGI. CDR3 length equals 15 residues. The CDR3 here is CASSYGGANQETQYF. DNA for the CDR3: TGTGCCAGCAGTTACGGGGGGGCGAACCAAGAGACCCAGTACTTC.

This sequence joins TRBV5-1 and TRBJ1-2; 10 bases align to TRBD1. The germline V gene has CDR1 SGHRS and CDR2 YFSETQ. The CDR3 extends over 15 amino acids. V dropped 3 bases and J dropped 3; count of bases not matched to a gene: 5. Here the CDR3 DNA reads TGCGCCAGCAGCTACCGACAGGGGGCTGACTATGGCTACACCTTC. It is translated as CASSYRQGADYGYTF.

The rearrangement uses TRBV11-3 and TRBJ2-1; D is possibly TRBD2 (6 bases). There are 14 residues in the CDR3. Germline CDR1 is SGHNT and CDR2 is YENEEA. V lost 3 bases, J lost 6 bases, and 12 bases lay in between. The CDR3 reads CASSFPGVSNEQFF. Written as DNA, the CDR3 is TGTGCCAGCAGCTTCCCGGGAGTTTCCAATGAGCAGTTCTTC.

This clone was seen once. The chain couples TRBV19 to TRBJ2-4; TRBD2 is a possible D gene (7 bases). V lost 6 bases and J lost 1, with 10 bases in between. The CDR3 is 14 residues long. Germline V gives CDR1 LNHDA, CDR2 SQIVND (reference sequence). CDR3 coding DNA: TGTGCCAGTAGGGGGGGGCTTGCCAAAAACATTCAGTACTTC. The encoded protein is CASRGGLAKNIQYF.

The V gene is TRBV19, the J gene TRBJ1-2, with 8 positions matching TRBD1. CDR1 is LNHDA, CDR2 SQIVND, per germline (reference sequence). V gave up 7 bases and J gave up 5 bases; unmatched junction bases: 15. This CDR3 spans 16 amino acids. The chain's CDR3 is CASKVAGGVSDYGYTF. The CDR3 region has the DNA TGTGCCAGTAAAGTAGCAGGGGGCGTATCTGATTATGGCTACACCTTC.

This clone was seen a handful of times. V usage is TRBV29-1 and J usage is TRBJ1-5; D may be TRBD1 (6 bases). V lost 8 bases and J lost 2, with 16 bases in between. This CDR3 has 14 residues. The germline V gene has CDR1 SQVTM and CDR2 ANQGSEA. The CDR3 nucleotides read TGCAGCTTCCTGGAGGGGGGGTGCAATCAGCCCCAGCATTTT. Encoded protein: CSFLEGGCNQPQHF.

This clone was detected a few times. The genes are TRBV14 and TRBJ2-2; tentatively, D is TRBD2 (6 bases). V was clipped by 2 bases and J by 1 base, with 14 bases between them. CDR3 length equals 17 residues. In germline, CDR1 is SGHDN, CDR2 FVKESK. In DNA, the CDR3 is TGTGCCAGCAGCCAATTCCCTACTAGCTGGAACACCGGGGAGCTGTTTTTT. Its translation is CASSQFPTSWNTGELFF.

CDR3 sequence reads: CASSFLGTGFYGYTF. The CDR3 DNA is TGTGCCAGCAGTTTCCTCGGGACAGGGTTTTATGGCTACACCTTC. The V and J genes are TRBV27 and TRBJ1-2, with 9 bases identical to TRBD1. Germline V gives CDR1 MNHEY, CDR2 SMNVEV (reference sequence). V was clipped by 3 bases and J by 5 bases; unmatched bases: 7. CDR3 size: 15 residues.

The V call is TRBV5-4, the J call TRBJ1-2; D call uncertain. The V gene lost 1 base and the J gene lost 4 bases, with 8 bases spanning the gap. CDR1 SGHNT and CDR2 YYREEE come from the germline V gene (reference sequence). The CDR3 contains 13 residues. The CDR3 nucleotides read TGTGCCAGCAGCTTGCGAGGGATCTATGGCTACACCTTC. It is translated as CASSLRGIYGYTF. Full variable domain (missing parts from reference TRBV5-4 and TRBJ1-2): ETGVTQSPTHLIKTRGQQVTLRCSSQSGHNTVSWYQQALGQGPQFIFQYYREEENGRGNFPPRFSGLQFPNYSSELNVNALELDDSALYLCASSLRGIYGYTFGSGTRLTVV.